The 25 T cell receptor beta chains presented below share a single source sample, sequenced in a study of cytomegalovirus exposure and HLA in healthy donors. Primers for the PCR totalled 60 Vbeta and 13 Jbeta. Method: immunoSEQ multiplex PCR; TCRdb's copy keeps in-frame clones and lacks some. The table includes 100,000 to 150,000 clones, nearly 80% detected once. Sample: PBMCs. The source of these receptors is a male donor in good health and CMV-seronegative.

The chain recombines TRBV5-8 with TRBJ1-1; maybe TRBD1 (6 bases). The CDR3 spans 15 residues. Germline CDR1 reads SGHTS; CDR2 reads YDEGEE. V lost 4 bases and J 4 bases, leaving 17 bases between the germline ends. The DNA for the CDR3 is TGTGCCAGCAGCGGACCCGGGACACCCGGCACTGAAGCTTTCTTT. Translated, it gives CASSGPGTPGTEAFF.

The rearrangement uses TRBV19 and TRBJ1-3, with D unresolved. The CDR3 spans 14 residues. Trimming shortened V by 6 bases and J by 0 bases, and 9 bases separated the two germline ends. Per germline, CDR1 LNHDA and CDR2 SQIVND (reference sequence). CDR3 nucleotide sequence: TGTGCCAGTAGCCCGGGGAGCTCTGGAAACACCATATATTTT. Translating gives CASSPGSSGNTIYF. The variable domain in full, completed from reference TRBV19 and TRBJ1-3, reads DGGITQSPKYLFRKEGQNVTLSCEQNLNHDAMYWYRQDPGQGLRLIYYSQIVNDFQKGDIAEGYSVSREKKESFPLTVTSAQKNPTAFYLCASSPGSSGNTIYFGEGSWLTVV.

The genes are TRBV19 and TRBJ1-2, with D perhaps TRBD1 (6 bases). Per germline, CDR1 LNHDA and CDR2 SQIVND (reference sequence). The CDR3 is made up of 16 amino acids. With 5 bases removed from V and 3 bases from J, the gap between germline ends came to 19 bases. CDR3 sequence: CASSPTFSQGDYGYTF. The CDR3 nucleotides are TGTGCCAGTAGTCCGACCTTCTCACAGGGAGACTATGGCTACACCTTC.

CDR3 nucleotide sequence: TGTGCCAGCTCGCTGACAGGGTCTAATGAAAAACTGTTTTTT. This encodes CASSLTGSNEKLFF. The rearrangement joins TRBV18 to TRBJ1-4; 7 nucleotides line up with TRBD1. Germline V lookup: CDR1 KGHSH, CDR2 LQKENI. J was trimmed by 3 bases and V by 6 bases; bases with no gene match: 4. The CDR3 is 14 residues long.

The CDR3 here is CASKTGTGSPNTEAFF. CDR3 nucleotide sequence: TGTGCCAGCAAGACCGGGACAGGGTCCCCGAACACTGAAGCTTTCTTT. The chain joins TRBV19 to TRBJ1-1; 9 bases are a match to TRBD1. CDR1 and CDR2 (germline): LNHDA, SQIVND (reference sequence). Trimming took 9 bases from V and 1 from J; bases not matched to a gene: 12. This CDR3 has 16 residues.

The rearrangement links TRBV5-6 to TRBJ1-4, with D perhaps matching TRBD1 (5 bases). V lost 2 bases and J lost 8, with 13 bases in between. Germline CDR1 and CDR2: SGHDT and YYEEEE. CDR3 length equals 14 residues. Written as DNA, the CDR3 is TGTGCCAGCAGCTTAGAGCAGGGTGCCGAAAAACTGTTTTTT. It is translated as CASSLEQGAEKLFF.

This chain connects TRBV7-2 to TRBJ2-7, with D possibly matching TRBD2 (6 bases). Trimming removed 6 bases at V and 9 bases at J, with 27 bases between. Germline CDR1 and CDR2: SGHTA and FQGNSA. The CDR3 extends over 16 amino acids. This CDR3 is CASRLSAGPPYYGQYF. DNA of the CDR3: TGTGCCAGCAGGCTCTCAGCGGGCCCCCCTTATTATGGGCAGTACTTC. Full variable domain (missing parts from reference TRBV7-2 and TRBJ2-7): GAGVSQSPSNKVTEKGKDVELRCDPISGHTALYWYRQSLGQGLEFLIYFQGNSAPDKSGLPSDRFSAERTGGSVSTLTIQRTQQEDSAVYLCASRLSAGPPYYGQYFGPGTRLTVT.

This clone has a handful of counts. The DNA for the CDR3 is TGCGCCAGCAGCTTGGAGGGGGGGCGTGAAAAACTGTTTTTT. Amino acids: CASSLEGGREKLFF. The V and J genes are TRBV5-1 and TRBJ1-4; a possible D gene is TRBD1 (6 bases). V was clipped by 0 bases and J by 7 bases, with 10 bases between them. CDR3 size: 14 residues. The germline CDR1 and CDR2 sequences are SGHRS and YFSETQ.

V is TRBV21-1 and J is TRBJ2-4; the DNA was not compared with TRBD1, the D call given in the table. TRBV21-1 counts as a pseudogene. The CDR3 loop spans 12 amino acids. The CDR3 nucleotides read TGTGCCAGCAGCCAGACAGAAAACATTCAGTACTTC. Encoded protein: CASSQTENIQYF.

Only a few counts were recorded for this clone. Distinct nucleotide sequences in the sample also encode this CDR3. V gene TRBV4-3 combines with J gene TRBJ2-1, with TRBD2 identical over 8 bases. CDR1 and CDR2 (germline): LGHNA, YSLEER. The CDR3 extends over 15 amino acids. After removal of 0 bases from V and 6 bases from J, the junction contained 4 bases not matched to a gene. The chain's CDR3 is CASSQDGTRLNEQFF. CDR3 bases: TGCGCCAGCAGCCAAGATGGGACTAGGCTCAATGAGCAGTTCTTC.

This clone has just one count. The J gene is TRBJ2-1, the V gene TRBV10-3, with TRBD2 matching 12 bases. Germline V gives CDR1 ENHRY, CDR2 SYGVKD. V lost 6 bases to trimming and J lost 5 bases; unmatched junction nucleotides: 2. The CDR3 spans 14 residues. This CDR3 is CAIRGLAGNNEQFF. Here the CDR3 DNA reads TGTGCCATCAGAGGACTAGCGGGGAACAATGAGCAGTTCTTC.

To note about this clone: It is likely a read error, because the conserved phenylalanine at the end of the CDR3 is missing. V and J are TRBV9 and TRBJ1-2; tentative D call: TRBD1 (6 bases). The V gene lost 0 bases and the J gene lost 0 bases, with 15 bases spanning the gap. CDR1 is SGDLS and CDR2 is YYNGEE in the germline V gene. This CDR3 contains 17 residues. The CDR3 reads CASSVAPGTQANYGYTL. In nucleotides, the CDR3 is TGTGCCAGCAGCGTAGCCCCCGGGACACAAGCTAACTATGGCTACACCCTC.

The gene calls are TRBV19 and TRBJ2-5; weak D call: TRBD1 (5 bases). The J call is in doubt because the DNA end fits TRBJ2-7 better. The CDR3 consists of 13 residues. Germline CDR1 LNHDA, CDR2 SQIVND (reference sequence). The DNA for the CDR3 is TGTGCCAGTACCCGCCGGGCAGGGTACGAGCAGTACTTC. Translation gives CASTRRAGYEQYF.

This clone was picked up one time. This chain joins TRBV5-5 and TRBJ2-7; weak D call: TRBD1 (6 bases). CDR1 is SGHKS and CDR2 is YYEKEE in the germline V gene (reference sequence). V was shortened by 0 bases and J by 3 bases, with 13 bases between the two germline ends. The CDR3 runs to 15 residues. As DNA, the CDR3 is TGTGCCAGCAGCTTGGAGGCAAGGGGGAGCTACGAGCAGTACTTC. Amino acid sequence: CASSLEARGSYEQYF.

A few counts support this clone. The chain employs TRBV7-2 and TRBJ2-3; no reliable D call. The V and J ends lost 3 bases and 4 bases respectively, with 5 bases between them. Germline CDR1 is SGHTA and CDR2 is FQGNSA. The CDR3 is made up of 12 amino acids. The CDR3 reads CASSLRPDTQYF. DNA for the CDR3: TGTGCCAGCAGCTTGAGGCCAGATACGCAGTATTTT.

This clone has just one count. This chain links TRBV19 with TRBJ2-3; a weak D match, TRBD2 (7 bases). Germline assignment: CDR1 LNHDA and CDR2 SQIVND (reference sequence). The CDR3 consists of 15 residues. Trimming removed 4 bases at V and 3 bases at J, with 14 bases between. The DNA for the CDR3 is TGTGCCAGTAGTACAAGGGGGGAGGGGACAGATACGCAGTATTTT. Protein product: CASSTRGEGTDTQYF.

The chain uses TRBV15 and TRBJ1-1, with a weak D call TRBD1 (6 bases). The V and J ends lost 0 bases and 11 bases respectively, with 16 bases between them. Germline V gives CDR1 LNHNV, CDR2 YYDKDF (reference sequence). This CDR3 region has 14 residues. In nucleotides, the CDR3 is TGTGCCACCAGCAGAGATGACCGGGGGAGGGGGGCTTTCTTT. The encoded protein is CATSRDDRGRGAFF.

This sequence joins TRBV11-2 and TRBJ2-7, with TRBD2 matching 7 bases. CDR1 is SGHAT and CDR2 is FQNNGV in the germline V gene. This CDR3 has 15 residues. J gave up 1 base and V 5 bases, and 8 bases lay outside the gene matches. The DNA for the CDR3 is TGTGCCAGCAGCCGCGGGGGAAGCCCTTCCTACGAGCAGTACTTC. It specifies CASSRGGSPSYEQYF.

This clone appeared once. The chain combines TRBV5-6 with TRBJ2-1; 8 positions agree with TRBD1. In germline, CDR1 is SGHDT, CDR2 YYEEEE. Trimming removed 0 bases from V and 7 bases from J; junction bases left unmatched: 6. The CDR3 is 15 amino acids. The CDR3 loop is CASSLGRTGRNEQFF. The CDR3 nucleotides are TGTGCCAGCAGCTTGGGGAGGACAGGGAGAAATGAGCAGTTCTTC.

The rearrangement uses TRBV2 and TRBJ2-2; D is possibly TRBD2 (5 bases). Per the germline V gene, CDR1 is SNHLY and CDR2 is FYNNEI. The V gene lost 3 bases and the J gene lost 2 bases, with 22 bases spanning the gap. This CDR3 has 19 residues. CDR3: CASSDLHSEGRENTGELFF. The CDR3 region has the DNA TGTGCCAGCAGTGACCTACACTCGGAAGGACGGGAAAACACCGGGGAGCTGTTTTTT. Supplemented by reference TRBV2 and TRBJ2-2, the full variable domain reads EPEVTQTPSHQVTQMGQEVILRCVPISNHLYFYWYRQILGQKVEFLVSFYNNEISEKSEIFDDQFSVERPDGSNFTLKIRSTKLEDSAMYFCASSDLHSEGRENTGELFFGEGSRLTVL.

This chain uses TRBV18 with TRBJ2-1, with D perhaps TRBD2 (5 bases). The CDR3 is made up of 13 amino acids. The V end lost 10 bases, the J end lost 3 bases, and 13 bases lay between the germline ends. The V gene's germline CDR1 is KGHSH and CDR2 LQKENI. CDR3 residues: CATSLGSYNEQFF. CDR3 nucleotide sequence: TGTGCCACCTCCTTAGGGAGCTACAATGAGCAGTTCTTC.

The chain combines TRBV9 with TRBJ2-1, with a tentative D call TRBD2 (7 bases). V gave up 0 bases and J gave up 6 bases, with 19 bases separating them. CDR1 is SGDLS and CDR2 is YYNGEE in the germline V gene. CDR3 length equals 17 residues. In nucleotides, the CDR3 is TGTGCCAGCAGCGTAGAGAGGGGGGGGGCGCGGGGCAATGAGCAGTTCTTC. Residues: CASSVERGGARGNEQFF.

The chain employs TRBV7-2 and TRBJ2-5; D is unresolved. The CDR3 is 14 amino acids. Looked up from germline, CDR1 is SGHTA and CDR2 is FQGNSA. The V and J ends lost 2 bases and 5 bases respectively, with 12 bases between them. The CDR3 DNA reads as TGTGCCAGCAGCTTACGCCGCGGCATGGAGACCCAGTACTTC. Its protein product is CASSLRRGMETQYF.

The chain employs TRBV5-1 and TRBJ2-5; 7 bases fit TRBD2. Gene TRBJ2-7 matches the end of the DNA better, so the J call may be wrong. Germline-derived CDR1 and CDR2 are SGHRS and YFSETQ. The CDR3 covers 15 residues. This CDR3 reads CASTRAGTSSYEQYF. Written as DNA, the CDR3 is TGCGCCAGCACCCGAGCGGGGACCAGCTCCTACGAGCAGTACTTC.

The chain couples TRBV29-1 to TRBJ2-3; 8 bases agree with TRBD2. The germline V gene has CDR1 SQVTM and CDR2 ANQGSEA. J gave up 4 bases and V 6 bases, and 9 bases lay outside the gene matches. This CDR3 spans 14 amino acids. This chain's CDR3 is CSVVAGRRSDTQYF. CDR3 nucleotide sequence: TGCAGCGTCGTAGCGGGGAGGCGGTCAGATACGCAGTATTTT.